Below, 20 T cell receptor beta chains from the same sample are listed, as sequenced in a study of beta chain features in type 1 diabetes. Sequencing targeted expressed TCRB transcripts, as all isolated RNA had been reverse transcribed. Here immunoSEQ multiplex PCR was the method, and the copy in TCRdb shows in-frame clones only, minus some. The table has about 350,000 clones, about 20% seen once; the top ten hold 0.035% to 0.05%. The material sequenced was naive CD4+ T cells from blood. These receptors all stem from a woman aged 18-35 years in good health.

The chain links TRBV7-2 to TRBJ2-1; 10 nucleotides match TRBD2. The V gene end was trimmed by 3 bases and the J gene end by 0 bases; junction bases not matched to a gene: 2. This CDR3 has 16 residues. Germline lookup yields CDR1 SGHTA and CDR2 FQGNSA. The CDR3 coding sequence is TGTGCCAGCAGCTTCGGACTAGCGGCCTCCTACAATGAGCAGTTCTTC. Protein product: CASSFGLAASYNEQFF.

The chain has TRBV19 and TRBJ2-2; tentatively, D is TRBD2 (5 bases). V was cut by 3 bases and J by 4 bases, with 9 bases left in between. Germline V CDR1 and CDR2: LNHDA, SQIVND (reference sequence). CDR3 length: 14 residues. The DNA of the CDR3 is TGTGCCAGTAGTATCGATGGAGGCACCGGGGAGCTGTTTTTT. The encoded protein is CASSIDGGTGELFF. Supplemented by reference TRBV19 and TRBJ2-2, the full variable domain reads DGGITQSPKYLFRKEGQNVTLSCEQNLNHDAMYWYRQDPGQGLRLIYYSQIVNDFQKGDIAEGYSVSREKKESFPLTVTSAQKNPTAFYLCASSIDGGTGELFFGEGSRLTVL.

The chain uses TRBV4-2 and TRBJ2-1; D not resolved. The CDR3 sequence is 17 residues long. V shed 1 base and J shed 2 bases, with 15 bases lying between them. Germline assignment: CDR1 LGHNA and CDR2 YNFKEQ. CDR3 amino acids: CASSQVTVRGPYNEQFF. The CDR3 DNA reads TGTGCCAGCAGCCAAGTTACGGTCCGAGGTCCCTACAATGAGCAGTTCTTC.

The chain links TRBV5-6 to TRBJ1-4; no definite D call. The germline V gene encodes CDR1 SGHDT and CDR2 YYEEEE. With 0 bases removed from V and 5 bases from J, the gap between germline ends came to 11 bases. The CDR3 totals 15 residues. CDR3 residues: CASSLEKGVNEKLFF. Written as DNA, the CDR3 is TGTGCCAGCAGCTTGGAAAAGGGAGTAAATGAAAAACTGTTTTTT.

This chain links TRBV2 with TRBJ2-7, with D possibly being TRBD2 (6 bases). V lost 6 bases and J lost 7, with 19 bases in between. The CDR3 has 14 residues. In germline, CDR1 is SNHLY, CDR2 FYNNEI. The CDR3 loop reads CASSPPSRRDEQYF. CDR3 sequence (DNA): TGTGCCAGCAGCCCTCCCAGCAGGAGGGATGAGCAGTACTTC.

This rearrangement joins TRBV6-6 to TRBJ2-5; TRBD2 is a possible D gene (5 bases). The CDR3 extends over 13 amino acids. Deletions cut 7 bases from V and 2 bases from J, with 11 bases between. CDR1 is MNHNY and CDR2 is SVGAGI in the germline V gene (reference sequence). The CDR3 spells CASTTTRQETQYF. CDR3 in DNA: TGTGCCAGCACTACCACTAGACAAGAGACCCAGTACTTC.

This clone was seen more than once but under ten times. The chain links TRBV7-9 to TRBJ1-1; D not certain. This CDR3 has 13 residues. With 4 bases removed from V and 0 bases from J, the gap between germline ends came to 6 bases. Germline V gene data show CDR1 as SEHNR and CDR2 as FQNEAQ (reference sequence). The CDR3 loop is CASSWAMNTEAFF. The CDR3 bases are TGTGCCAGCAGCTGGGCCATGAACACTGAAGCTTTCTTT.

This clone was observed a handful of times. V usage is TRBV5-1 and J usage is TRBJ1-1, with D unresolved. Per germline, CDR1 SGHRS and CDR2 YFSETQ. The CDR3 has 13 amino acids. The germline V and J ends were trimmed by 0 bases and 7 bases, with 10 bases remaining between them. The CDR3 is CASSLGHTLEAFF. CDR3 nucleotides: TGCGCCAGCAGCTTGGGACACACACTTGAAGCTTTCTTT. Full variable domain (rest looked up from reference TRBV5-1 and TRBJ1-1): KAGVTQTPRYLIKTRGQQVTLSCSPISGHRSVSWYQQTPGQGLQFLFEYFSETQRNKGNFPGRFSGRQFSNSRSEMNVSTLELGDSALYLCASSLGHTLEAFFGQGTRLTVV.

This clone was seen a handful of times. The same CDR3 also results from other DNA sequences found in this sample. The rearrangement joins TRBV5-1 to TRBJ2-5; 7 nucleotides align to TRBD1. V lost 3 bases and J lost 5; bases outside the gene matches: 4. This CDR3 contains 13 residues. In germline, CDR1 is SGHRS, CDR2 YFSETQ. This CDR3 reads CASSSRGQETQYF. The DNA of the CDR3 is TGCGCCAGCAGCTCAAGGGGACAGGAGACCCAGTACTTC.

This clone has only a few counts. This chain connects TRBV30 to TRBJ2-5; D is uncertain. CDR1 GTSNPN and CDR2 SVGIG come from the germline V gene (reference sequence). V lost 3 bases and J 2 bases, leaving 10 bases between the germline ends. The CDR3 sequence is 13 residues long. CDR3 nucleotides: TGTGCCTGGAGGGTTACAGTACAAGAGACCCAGTACTTC. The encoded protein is CAWRVTVQETQYF. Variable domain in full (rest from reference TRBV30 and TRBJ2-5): SQTIHQWPATLVQPVGSPLSLECTVEGTSNPNLYWYRQAAGRGLQLLFYSVGIGQISSEVPQNLSASRPQDRQFILSSKKLLLSDSGFYLCAWRVTVQETQYFGPGTRLLVL.

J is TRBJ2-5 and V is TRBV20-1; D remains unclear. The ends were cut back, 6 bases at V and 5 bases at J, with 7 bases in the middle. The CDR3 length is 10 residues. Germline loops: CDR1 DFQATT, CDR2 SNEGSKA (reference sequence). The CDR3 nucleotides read TGCAGTGCGCCCGGGGAGACCCAGTACTTC. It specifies CSAPGETQYF.

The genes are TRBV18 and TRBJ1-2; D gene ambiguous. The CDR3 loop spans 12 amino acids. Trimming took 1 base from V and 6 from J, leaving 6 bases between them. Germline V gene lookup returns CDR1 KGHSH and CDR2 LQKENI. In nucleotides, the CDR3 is TGTGCCAGCTCACCACTGAGGGATGGCTACACCTTC. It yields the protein CASSPLRDGYTF.

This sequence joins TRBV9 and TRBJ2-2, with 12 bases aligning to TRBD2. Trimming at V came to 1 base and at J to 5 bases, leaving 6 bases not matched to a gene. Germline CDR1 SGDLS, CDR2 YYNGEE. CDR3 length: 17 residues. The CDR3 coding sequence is TGTGCCAGCAGCGTATCTAGCGGGGGGGCCCGGACCGGGGAGCTGTTTTTT. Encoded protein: CASSVSSGGARTGELFF.

CDR3 sequence: CASSLAGGPGEQYF. The CDR3 nucleotides read TGTGCCAGCAGCTTAGCGGGAGGGCCGGGCGAGCAGTACTTC. This rearrangement joins TRBV7-2 to TRBJ2-7; 7 bases fit TRBD2. The germline gives CDR1 SGHTA, CDR2 FQGNSA. The V segment lost 0 bases and the J segment 6 bases; nucleotides outside the gene matches: 5. CDR3 length equals 14 residues.

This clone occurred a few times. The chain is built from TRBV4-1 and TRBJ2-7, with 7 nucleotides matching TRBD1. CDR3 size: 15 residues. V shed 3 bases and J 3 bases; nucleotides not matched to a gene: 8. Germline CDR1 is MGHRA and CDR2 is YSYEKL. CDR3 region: CASSQLGTAHYEQYF. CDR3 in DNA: TGCGCCAGCAGCCAGTTAGGGACAGCACACTACGAGCAGTACTTC.

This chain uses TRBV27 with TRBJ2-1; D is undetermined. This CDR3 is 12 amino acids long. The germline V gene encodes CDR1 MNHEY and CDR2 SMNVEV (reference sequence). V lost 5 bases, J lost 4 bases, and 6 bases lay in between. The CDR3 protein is CASSATYNEQFF. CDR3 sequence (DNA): TGTGCCAGCAGTGCTACGTACAATGAGCAGTTCTTC.

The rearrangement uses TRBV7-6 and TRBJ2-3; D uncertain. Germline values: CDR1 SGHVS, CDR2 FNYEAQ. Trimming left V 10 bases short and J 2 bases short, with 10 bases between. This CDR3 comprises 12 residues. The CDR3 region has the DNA TGTGCCACCTCGCAGTTCACAGATACGCAGTATTTT. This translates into CATSQFTDTQYF.

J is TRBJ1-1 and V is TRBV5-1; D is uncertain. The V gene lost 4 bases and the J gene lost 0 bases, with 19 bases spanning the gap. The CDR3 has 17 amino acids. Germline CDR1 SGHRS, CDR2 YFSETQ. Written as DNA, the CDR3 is TGCGCCAGCAGCCCGACCGGGAGCGTCCCAATGAACACTGAAGCTTTCTTT. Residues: CASSPTGSVPMNTEAFF.

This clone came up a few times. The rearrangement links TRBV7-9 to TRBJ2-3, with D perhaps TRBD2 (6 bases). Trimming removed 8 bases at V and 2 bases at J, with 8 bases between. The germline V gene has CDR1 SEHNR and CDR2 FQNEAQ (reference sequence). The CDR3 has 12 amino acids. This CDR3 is CASGTLTDTQYF. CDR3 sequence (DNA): TGTGCCAGCGGGACTCTCACAGATACGCAGTATTTT. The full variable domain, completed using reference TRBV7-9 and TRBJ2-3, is DTGVSQNPRHKITKRGQNVTFRCDPISEHNRLYWYRQTLGQGPEFLTYFQNEAQLEKSRLLSDRFSAERPKGSFSTLEIQRTEQGDSAMYLCASGTLTDTQYFGPGTRLTVL.

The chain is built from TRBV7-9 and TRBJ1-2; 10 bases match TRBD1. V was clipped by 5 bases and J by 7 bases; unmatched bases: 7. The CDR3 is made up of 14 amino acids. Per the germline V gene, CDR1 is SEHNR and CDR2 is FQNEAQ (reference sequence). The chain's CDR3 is CASSRDRGLGGYTF. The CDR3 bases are TGTGCCAGCAGCCGGGACAGGGGTTTAGGTGGCTACACCTTC.